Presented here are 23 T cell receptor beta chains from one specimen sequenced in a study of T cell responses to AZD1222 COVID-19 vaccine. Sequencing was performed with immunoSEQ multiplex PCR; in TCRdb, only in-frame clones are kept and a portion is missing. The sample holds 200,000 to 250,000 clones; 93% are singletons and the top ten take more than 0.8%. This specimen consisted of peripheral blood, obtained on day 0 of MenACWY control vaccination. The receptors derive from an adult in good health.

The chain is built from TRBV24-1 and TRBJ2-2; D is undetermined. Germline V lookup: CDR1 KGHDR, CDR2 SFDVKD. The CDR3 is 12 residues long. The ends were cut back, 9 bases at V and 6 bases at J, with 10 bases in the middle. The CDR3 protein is CATSAVSGELFF. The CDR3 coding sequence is TGTGCCACCTCGGCCGTTTCCGGGGAGCTGTTTTTT.

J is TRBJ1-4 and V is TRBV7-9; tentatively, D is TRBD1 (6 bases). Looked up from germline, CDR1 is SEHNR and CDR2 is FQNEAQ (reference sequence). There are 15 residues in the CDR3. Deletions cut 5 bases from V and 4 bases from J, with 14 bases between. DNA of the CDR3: TGTGCCAGCAGCCCCCGGACAGCTCTTAATGAAAAACTGTTTTTT. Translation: CASSPRTALNEKLFF.

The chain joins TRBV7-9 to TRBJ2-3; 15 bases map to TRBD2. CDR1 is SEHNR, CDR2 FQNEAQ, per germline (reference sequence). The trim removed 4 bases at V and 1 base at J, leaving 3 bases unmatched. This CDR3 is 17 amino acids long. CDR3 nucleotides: TGTGCCAGCAGCTCGGGACTAGCGGGGGGTGGCACAGATACGCAGTATTTT. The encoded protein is CASSSGLAGGGTDTQYF.

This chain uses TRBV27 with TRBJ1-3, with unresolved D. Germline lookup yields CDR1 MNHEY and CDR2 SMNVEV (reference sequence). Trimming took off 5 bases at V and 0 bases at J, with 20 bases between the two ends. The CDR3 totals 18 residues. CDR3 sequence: CASSPHLGYPRSGNTIYF. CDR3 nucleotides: TGTGCCAGCAGTCCCCACTTAGGGTACCCCCGCTCTGGAAACACCATATATTTT.

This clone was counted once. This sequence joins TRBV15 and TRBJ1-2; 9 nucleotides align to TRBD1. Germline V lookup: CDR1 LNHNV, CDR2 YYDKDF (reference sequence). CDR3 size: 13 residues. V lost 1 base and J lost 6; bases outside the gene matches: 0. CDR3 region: CATSRGQGDGYTF. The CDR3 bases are TGTGCCACCAGCAGAGGACAGGGGGATGGCTACACCTTC. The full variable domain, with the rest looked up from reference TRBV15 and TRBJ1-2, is DAMVIQNPRYQVTQFGKPVTLSCSQTLNHNVMYWYQQKSSQAPKLLFHYYDKDFNNEADTPDNFQSRRPNTSFCFLDIRSPGLGDTAMYLCATSRGQGDGYTFGSGTRLTVV.

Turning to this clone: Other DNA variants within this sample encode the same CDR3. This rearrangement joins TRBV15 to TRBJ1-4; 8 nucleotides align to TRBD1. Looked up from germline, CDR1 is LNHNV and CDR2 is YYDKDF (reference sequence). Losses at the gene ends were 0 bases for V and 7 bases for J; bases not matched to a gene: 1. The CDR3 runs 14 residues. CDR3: CATSRDRGREKLFF. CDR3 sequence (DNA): TGTGCCACCAGCAGAGACAGGGGGCGTGAAAAACTGTTTTTT.

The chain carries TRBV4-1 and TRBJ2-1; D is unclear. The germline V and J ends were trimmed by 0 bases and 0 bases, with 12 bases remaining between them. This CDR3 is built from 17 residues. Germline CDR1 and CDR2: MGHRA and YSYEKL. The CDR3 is CASSQEGEASSYNEQFF. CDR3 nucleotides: TGCGCCAGCAGCCAAGAAGGCGAGGCGAGCTCCTACAATGAGCAGTTCTTC.

CDR3 nucleotide sequence: TGTGCCTCCAGCCTCGGACTAGCGGGGGGGCCGGACGGGGAGCTGTTTTTT. This gives the protein CASSLGLAGGPDGELFF. The rearrangement links TRBV30 to TRBJ2-2; TRBD2 aligns across 15 bases. V trimming: 7 bases; J trimming: 7 bases; junction bases outside the gene matches: 13. The germline V gene encodes CDR1 GTSNPN and CDR2 SVGIG (reference sequence). The length of the CDR3 is 17 residues. The entire variable domain, with the rest obtained from reference TRBV30 and TRBJ2-2, is as follows: SQTIHQWPATLVQPVGSPLSLECTVEGTSNPNLYWYRQAAGRGLQLLFYSVGIGQISSEVPQNLSASRPQDRQFILSSKKLLLSDSGFYLCASSLGLAGGPDGELFFGEGSRLTVL.

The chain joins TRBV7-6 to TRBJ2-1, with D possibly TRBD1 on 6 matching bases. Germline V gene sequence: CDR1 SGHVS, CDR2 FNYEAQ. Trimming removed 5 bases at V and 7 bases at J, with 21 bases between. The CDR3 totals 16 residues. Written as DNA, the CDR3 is TGTGCCAGCAGCCCCCAGGGGATTCCCTGGAGGAATGAGCAGTTCTTC. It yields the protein CASSPQGIPWRNEQFF.

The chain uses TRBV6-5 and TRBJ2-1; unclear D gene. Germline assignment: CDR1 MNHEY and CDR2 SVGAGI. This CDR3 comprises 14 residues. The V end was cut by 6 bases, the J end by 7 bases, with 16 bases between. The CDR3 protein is CASRGELGRNEQFF. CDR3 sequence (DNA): TGTGCCAGCAGGGGTGAGCTAGGTCGAAATGAGCAGTTCTTC.

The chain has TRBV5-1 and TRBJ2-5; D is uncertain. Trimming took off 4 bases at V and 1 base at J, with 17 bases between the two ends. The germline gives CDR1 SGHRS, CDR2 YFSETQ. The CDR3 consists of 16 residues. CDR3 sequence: CASSPGYGLSQETQYF. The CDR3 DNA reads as TGCGCCAGCAGCCCCGGGTACGGGCTATCCCAAGAGACCCAGTACTTC.

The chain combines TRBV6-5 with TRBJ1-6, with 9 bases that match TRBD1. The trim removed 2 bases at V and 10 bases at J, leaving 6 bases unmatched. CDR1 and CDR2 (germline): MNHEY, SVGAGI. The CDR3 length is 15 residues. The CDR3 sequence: CASSYVGQGRSPLHF. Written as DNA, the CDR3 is TGTGCCAGCAGTTACGTGGGACAGGGAAGGTCACCCCTCCACTTT.

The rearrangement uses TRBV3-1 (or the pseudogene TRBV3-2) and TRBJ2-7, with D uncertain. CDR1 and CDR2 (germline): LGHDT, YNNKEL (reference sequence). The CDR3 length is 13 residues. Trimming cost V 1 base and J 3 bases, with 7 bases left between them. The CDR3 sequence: CASSQVGGYEQYF. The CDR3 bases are TGTGCCAGCAGCCAAGTTGGCGGCTACGAGCAGTACTTC.

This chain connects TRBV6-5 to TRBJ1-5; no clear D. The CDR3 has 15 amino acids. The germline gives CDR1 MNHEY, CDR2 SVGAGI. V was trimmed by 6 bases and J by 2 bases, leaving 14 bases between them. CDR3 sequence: CASSVVRGGNQPQHF. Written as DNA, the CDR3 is TGTGCCAGCAGCGTAGTTCGTGGCGGCAATCAGCCCCAGCATTTT.

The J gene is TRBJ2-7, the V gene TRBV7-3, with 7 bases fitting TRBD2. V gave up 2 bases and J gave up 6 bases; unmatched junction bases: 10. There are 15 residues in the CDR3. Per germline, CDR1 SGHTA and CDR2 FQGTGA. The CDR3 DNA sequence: TGTGCCAGCAGCTTACAGGGAGGGATAAGGGCCGAGCAGTACTTC. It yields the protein CASSLQGGIRAEQYF.

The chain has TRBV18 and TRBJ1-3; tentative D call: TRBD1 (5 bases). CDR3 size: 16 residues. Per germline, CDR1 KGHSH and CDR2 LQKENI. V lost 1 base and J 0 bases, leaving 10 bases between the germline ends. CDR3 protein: CASSPQDTSSGNTIYF. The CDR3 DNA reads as TGTGCCAGCTCACCACAGGACACCAGCTCTGGAAACACCATATATTTT.

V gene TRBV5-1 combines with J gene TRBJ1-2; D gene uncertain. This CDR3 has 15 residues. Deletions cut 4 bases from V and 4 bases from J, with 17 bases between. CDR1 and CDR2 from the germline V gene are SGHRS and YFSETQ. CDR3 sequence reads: CASSPGQELIYGYTF. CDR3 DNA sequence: TGCGCCAGCAGCCCCGGGCAGGAACTGATCTATGGCTACACCTTC.

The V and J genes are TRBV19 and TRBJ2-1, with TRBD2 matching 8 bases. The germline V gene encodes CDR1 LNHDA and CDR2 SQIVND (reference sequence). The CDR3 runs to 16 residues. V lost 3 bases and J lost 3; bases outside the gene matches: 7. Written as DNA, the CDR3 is TGTGCCAGTAGTATGGGGACCGGGACTAGCTACAATGAGCAGTTCTTC. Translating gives CASSMGTGTSYNEQFF.

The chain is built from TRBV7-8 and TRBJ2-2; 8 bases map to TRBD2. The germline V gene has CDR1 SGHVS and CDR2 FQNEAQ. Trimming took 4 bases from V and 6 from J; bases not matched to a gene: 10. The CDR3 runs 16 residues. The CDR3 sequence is CASSSSGGGISGELFF. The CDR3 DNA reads TGTGCCAGCAGCTCTTCGGGCGGGGGGATTTCCGGGGAGCTGTTTTTT.

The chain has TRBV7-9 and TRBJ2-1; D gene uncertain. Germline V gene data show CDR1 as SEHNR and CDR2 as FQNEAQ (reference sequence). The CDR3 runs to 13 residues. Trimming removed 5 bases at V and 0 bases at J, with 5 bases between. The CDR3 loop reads CASSPASYNEQFF. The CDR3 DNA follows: TGTGCCAGCAGCCCGGCCTCCTACAATGAGCAGTTCTTC. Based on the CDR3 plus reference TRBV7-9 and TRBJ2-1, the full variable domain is DTGVSQNPRHKITKRGQNVTFRCDPISEHNRLYWYRQTLGQGPEFLTYFQNEAQLEKSRLLSDRFSAERPKGSFSTLEIQRTEQGDSAMYLCASSPASYNEQFFGPGTRLTVL.

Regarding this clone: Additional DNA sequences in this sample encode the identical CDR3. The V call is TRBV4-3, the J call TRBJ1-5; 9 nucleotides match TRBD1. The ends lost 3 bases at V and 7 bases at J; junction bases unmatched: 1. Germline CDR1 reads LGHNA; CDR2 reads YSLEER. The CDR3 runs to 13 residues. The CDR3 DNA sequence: TGCGCCAGCAGCCAGGACAGGGGCCAGCCCCAGCATTTT. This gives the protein CASSQDRGQPQHF.

As DNA, the CDR3 is TGCAGTGCTAGAGATGACAGGGCCTACACCTTC. Protein product: CSARDDRAYTF. V is TRBV20-1 and J is TRBJ1-2, with TRBD1 matching 7 bases. Germline V gene sequence: CDR1 DFQATT, CDR2 SNEGSKA (reference sequence). V lost 0 bases and J lost 10; bases outside the gene matches: 2. The CDR3 totals 11 residues.

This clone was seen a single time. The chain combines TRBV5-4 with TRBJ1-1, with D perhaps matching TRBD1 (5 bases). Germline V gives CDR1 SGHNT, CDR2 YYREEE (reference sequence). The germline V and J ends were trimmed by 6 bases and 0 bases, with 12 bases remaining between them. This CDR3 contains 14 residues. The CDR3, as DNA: TGTGCCAGCACCGGCGGGGGGATGAACACTGAAGCTTTCTTT. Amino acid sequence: CASTGGGMNTEAFF.